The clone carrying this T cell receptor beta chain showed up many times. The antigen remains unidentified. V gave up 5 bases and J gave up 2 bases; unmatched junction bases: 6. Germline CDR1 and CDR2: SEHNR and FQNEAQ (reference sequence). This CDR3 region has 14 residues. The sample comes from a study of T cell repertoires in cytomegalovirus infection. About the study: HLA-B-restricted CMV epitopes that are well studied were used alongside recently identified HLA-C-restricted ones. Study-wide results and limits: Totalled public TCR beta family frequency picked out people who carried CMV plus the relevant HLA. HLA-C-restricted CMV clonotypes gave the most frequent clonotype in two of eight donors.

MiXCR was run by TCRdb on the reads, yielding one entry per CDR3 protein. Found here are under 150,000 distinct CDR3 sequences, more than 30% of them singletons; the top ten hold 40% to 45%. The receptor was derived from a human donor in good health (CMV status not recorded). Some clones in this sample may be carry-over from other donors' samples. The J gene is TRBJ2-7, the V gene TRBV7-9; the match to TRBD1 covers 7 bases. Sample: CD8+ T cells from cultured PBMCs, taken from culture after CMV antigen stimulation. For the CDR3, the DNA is TGTGCCAGCAGCCCCGTACAGGGGACCTACGAGCAGTACTTC. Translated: CASSPVQGTYEQYF.